Below, one T cell receptor (beta chain) is given with its context. Per the study methods: Scientists estimated how many nucleated cells there were by amplifying reference gene primers. Clones were read by immunoSEQ multiplex PCR, and TCRdb kept only the in-frame ones, dropping some. V and J calls and clone size are copied from that table; D and trimming were computed from the DNA. The sample has about 220,000 clones; approximately 80% are singletons. This record belongs to a study of blood T cell repertoires in COVID-19. CDR3 length: 13 residues. Trimming shortened V by 3 bases and J by 6 bases, and 11 bases separated the two germline ends. The germline V gene encodes CDR1 SEHNR and CDR2 FQNEAQ (reference sequence).

The sequence derives from a human donor in a cohort sampled during active COVID-19. The chain joins TRBV7-9 to TRBJ1-2, with no clear D. Sequenced: peripheral blood. CDR3 amino acids: CASSFSGGNGYTF. The CDR3 DNA follows: TGTGCCAGCAGCTTCAGTGGCGGTAATGGCTACACCTTC.